This T cell receptor (beta chain) came from a study of cytomegalovirus exposure and HLA in healthy donors. Vbeta (60) and Jbeta (13) primers were used in the PCR. Produced via immunoSEQ multiplex PCR; TCRdb's table is partial and in-frame only. The sample lists under 150,000 clones; 80% were seen once. The V segment lost 4 bases and the J segment 2 bases; nucleotides outside the gene matches: 17. The CDR3 has 20 amino acids. Germline assignment: CDR1 MRHNA and CDR2 SNTAGT. The chain links TRBV6-4 to TRBJ2-2; TRBD2 matches 9 bases. This TCR was sampled from a male donor in good health and CMV-seropositive. The sample was PBMCs. CDR3 DNA sequence: TGTGCCAGCAGTGGGGCGAATTATGGGACTAGCCTTGGAAACACCGGGGAGCTGTTTTTT. Amino acid sequence: CASSGANYGTSLGNTGELFF.